The sequence of this TCR beta chain was determined in a study of blood T cells in healthy people across ages. General study points: Relative to aged donors, long-lived donors carried more naive CD4+ cells and displayed higher diversity.

Details on this clonotype: Its antigen is undetermined.

The study drew donors from healthy Caucasian individuals in Russia aged 6 to 90. Drawing of peripheral blood yielded about 9.7 milliliters from each donor. J was trimmed by 8 bases and V by 3 bases; bases with no gene match: 8. CDR3 length: 15 residues. Germline assignment: CDR1 LNHDA and CDR2 SQIVND (reference sequence). A second PCR, run for about 7 to 11 cycles, used a sample-barcoded 5' primer plus a J-beta primer mix. Every cDNA molecule bore a tag from a template-switch adaptor containing 12 random nucleotides. TCRdb fed the 5' RACE reads into MiXCR, producing one record per CDR3 protein. The sample has about 1.6 million distinct CDR3 sequences, about 31% seen once.

Sequencing was performed on blood. J is TRBJ2-1 and V is TRBV19, with TRBD1 identical over 9 bases. This clonotype was sampled from a woman in her 30s in good health. For the CDR3, the DNA is TGTGCCAGTAGTATTTGGACAGGGGTTTTCCATGAGCAGTTCTTC. It encodes CASSIWTGVFHEQFF.